The clone carrying this T cell receptor (beta chain) was observed once. The sample is drawn from a study of blood T cell repertoires in COVID-19. The data were produced by immunoSEQ multiplex PCR, yet TCRdb's version contains in-frame clones alone and is incomplete. The sample lists roughly 100,000 clones, roughly 80% occurring once. Source material: peripheral blood. The TCR sequence derives from a woman at least 80 years old with acute or convalescent COVID-19.

Written as DNA, the CDR3 is TGTGCCAGCAGCTACGTCCTCCAGGGGACTGAAGCTTTCTTT. Translated, it gives CASSYVLQGTEAFF. V and J are TRBV11-2 and TRBJ1-1; a possible D gene is TRBD1 (6 bases). The germline CDR1 and CDR2 sequences are SGHAT and FQNNGV. This CDR3 comprises 14 residues. The V and J ends lost 4 bases and 5 bases respectively, with 14 bases between them.